This T cell receptor (beta chain) was sequenced in a study of cytomegalovirus exposure and HLA in healthy donors. Study outcomes and limitations: The study put some 150 TCR beta chains on its list as cytomegalovirus-associated.

Remarks on this clone: Its matching antigen is unknown.

A multiplex PCR was run with 60 Vbeta primers and 13 Jbeta primers. Using immunoSEQ multiplex PCR, the repertoire was profiled, and TCRdb retains in-frame clones only, with some absent. The data hold about 220,000 clones, with about 74% observed a single time. Trimming at V came to 4 bases and at J to 4 bases, leaving 5 bases not matched to a gene. The CDR3 has 16 amino acids. Germline V gene sequence: CDR1 MNHNS, CDR2 SASEGT. Sequencing input: PBMCs. The sequence derives from a woman in her twenties or thirties in good health and CMV-seronegative. This chain uses TRBV6-1 with TRBJ1-5; 12 bases fit TRBD1. The CDR3 reads CASSGRDRGRNQPQHF. The CDR3 DNA sequence: TGTGCCAGCAGTGGCCGGGACAGGGGGCGAAATCAGCCCCAGCATTTT.